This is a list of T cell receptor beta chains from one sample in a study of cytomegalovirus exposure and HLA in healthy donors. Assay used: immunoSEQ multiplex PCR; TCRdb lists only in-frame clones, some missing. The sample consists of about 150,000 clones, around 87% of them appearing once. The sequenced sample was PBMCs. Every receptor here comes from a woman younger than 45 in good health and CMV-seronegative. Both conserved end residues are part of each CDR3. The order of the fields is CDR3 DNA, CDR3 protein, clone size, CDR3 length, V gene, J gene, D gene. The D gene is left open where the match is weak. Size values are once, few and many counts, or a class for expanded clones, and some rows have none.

DNA: TGCAGCGTTGAAGATCCGATAGCGGGGGGCATCACTAGGGAGCAGTTCTTC; CDR3: CSVEDPIAGGITREQFF; size: -; length: 17; V: TRBV29-1; J: TRBJ2-1; D: TRBD2
DNA: TGTGCCAGCAGACTCGCGGGAGGGTCCTACGAGCAGTACTTC; CDR3: CASRLAGGSYEQYF; size: -; length: 14; V: TRBV25-1; J: TRBJ2-7; D: TRBD2
DNA: TGTGCCAGTAGTATCGAGGACAGATACTACGAGCAGTACTTC; CDR3: CASSIEDRYYEQYF; size: -; length: 14; V: TRBV19; J: TRBJ2-7; D: -
DNA: TGCGCCAGCAGCCAAGACGGGGGGAGCTTCTACAATGAGCAGTTCTTC; CDR3: CASSQDGGSFYNEQFF; size: -; length: 16; V: TRBV4-3; J: TRBJ2-1; D: TRBD2
DNA: TGTGCCAGCAGCGGTAGGACAGGACATGAGACCCAGTACTTC; CDR3: CASSGRTGHETQYF; size: -; length: 14; V: TRBV9; J: TRBJ2-5; D: TRBD1
DNA: TGTGCCAGCAGTTATCGGGGGGGAGACGATGGCTACACCTTC; CDR3: CASSYRGGDDGYTF; size: -; length: 14; V: TRBV6-5; J: TRBJ1-2; D: -
DNA: TGTGCCAGCAGTTTGTGGGGACGGACAGGGGGCTTCAGAGAAGCTTTCTTT; CDR3: CASSLWGRTGGFREAFF; size: once; length: 17; V: TRBV28; J: TRBJ1-1; D: TRBD1
DNA: TGTGCCATCAGGGGAACAGGGGGCGTTAACTATGGCTACACCTTC; CDR3: CAIRGTGGVNYGYTF; size: -; length: 15; V: TRBV10-3; J: TRBJ1-2; D: TRBD1
DNA: TGTGCCAGCAGCTCGGACATAAACACTGAAGCTTTCTTT; CDR3: CASSSDINTEAFF; size: -; length: 13; V: TRBV2; J: TRBJ1-1; D: -
DNA: TGTGCCAGCAGCGTCCGGGACTACCTTCACAATGAGCAGTTCTTC; CDR3: CASSVRDYLHNEQFF; size: -; length: 15; V: TRBV7-8; J: TRBJ2-1; D: TRBD2
DNA: TGTGCCAGCAGCTTAGCACAGCCCGGCTGGGCTGGCTACACCTTC; CDR3: CASSLAQPGWAGYTF; size: -; length: 15; V: TRBV7-8; J: TRBJ1-2; D: -
DNA: TGTGCCAGCAGCTTTGGGACAGGGGGGTCCCAGGGAGAGACCCAGTACTTC; CDR3: CASSFGTGGSQGETQYF; size: -; length: 17; V: TRBV7-9; J: TRBJ2-5; D: TRBD1
DNA: TGTGCCAGCAGCTGGGGGACAGACCGAAACACCATATATTTT; CDR3: CASSWGTDRNTIYF; size: -; length: 14; V: TRBV7-9; J: TRBJ1-3; D: TRBD1
DNA: TGTGCCAGCAGGACAGGGTCAAGCTCCTACAATGAGCAGTTCTTC; CDR3: CASRTGSSSYNEQFF; size: -; length: 15; V: TRBV6-5; J: TRBJ2-1; D: TRBD1
DNA: TGCGCCAGCAGCCAGGAGGGACGCAGTGAAAAACTGTTTTTT; CDR3: CASSQEGRSEKLFF; size: -; length: 14; V: TRBV4-3; J: TRBJ1-4; D: -
DNA: TGTGCCAGCAGTTACTCTGGTGCAGGTACCTATGGCTACACCTTC; CDR3: CASSYSGAGTYGYTF; size: -; length: 15; V: TRBV6-5; J: TRBJ1-2; D: -
DNA: TGTGCCAGCGGGCCAGCGAACACTGAAGCTTTCTTT; CDR3: CASGPANTEAFF; size: -; length: 12; V: TRBV28; J: TRBJ1-1; D: -